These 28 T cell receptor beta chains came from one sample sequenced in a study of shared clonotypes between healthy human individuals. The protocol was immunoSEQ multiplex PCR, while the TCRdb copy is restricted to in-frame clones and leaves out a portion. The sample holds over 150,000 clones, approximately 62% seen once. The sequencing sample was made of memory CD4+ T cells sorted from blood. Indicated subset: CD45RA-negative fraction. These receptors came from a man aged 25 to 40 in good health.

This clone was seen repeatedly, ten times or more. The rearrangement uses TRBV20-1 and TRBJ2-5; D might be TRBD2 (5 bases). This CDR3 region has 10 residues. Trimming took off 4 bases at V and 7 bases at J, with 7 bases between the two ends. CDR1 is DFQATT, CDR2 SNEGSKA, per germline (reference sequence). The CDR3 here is CSANRGTQYF. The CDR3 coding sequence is TGCAGTGCTAACCGGGGGACCCAGTACTTC.

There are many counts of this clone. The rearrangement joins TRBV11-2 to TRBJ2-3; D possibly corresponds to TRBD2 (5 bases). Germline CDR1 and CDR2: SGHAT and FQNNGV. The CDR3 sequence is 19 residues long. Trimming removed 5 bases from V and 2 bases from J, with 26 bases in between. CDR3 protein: CASSNSRAGNMAHTDTQYF. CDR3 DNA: TGTGCCAGCAGCAACAGTCGGGCCGGGAATATGGCACACACAGATACGCAGTATTTT.

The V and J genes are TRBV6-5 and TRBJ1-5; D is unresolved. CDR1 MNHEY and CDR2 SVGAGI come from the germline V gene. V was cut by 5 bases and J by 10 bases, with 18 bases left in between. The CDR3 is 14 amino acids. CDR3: CASSDSGGGKPQHF. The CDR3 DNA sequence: TGTGCCAGCAGTGATTCGGGAGGAGGAAAACCCCAGCATTTT.

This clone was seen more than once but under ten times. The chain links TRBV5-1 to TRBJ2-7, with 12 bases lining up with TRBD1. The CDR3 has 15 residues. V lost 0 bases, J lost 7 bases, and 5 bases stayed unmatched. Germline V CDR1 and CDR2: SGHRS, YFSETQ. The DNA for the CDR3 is TGCGCCAGCAGCTTGGCCGGGACAGGGGGCAAAGAGCAGTACTTC. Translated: CASSLAGTGGKEQYF.

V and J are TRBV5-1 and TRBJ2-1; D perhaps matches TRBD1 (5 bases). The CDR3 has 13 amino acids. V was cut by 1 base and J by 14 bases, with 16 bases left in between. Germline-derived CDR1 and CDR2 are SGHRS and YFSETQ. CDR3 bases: TGCGCCAGCAGCTTGAGGGGCGGTGATATGGAGTTCTTC. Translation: CASSLRGGDMEFF. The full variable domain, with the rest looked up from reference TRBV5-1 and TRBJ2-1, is KAGVTQTPRYLIKTRGQQVTLSCSPISGHRSVSWYQQTPGQGLQFLFEYFSETQRNKGNFPGRFSGRQFSNSRSEMNVSTLELGDSALYLCASSLRGGDMEFFGPGTRLTVL.

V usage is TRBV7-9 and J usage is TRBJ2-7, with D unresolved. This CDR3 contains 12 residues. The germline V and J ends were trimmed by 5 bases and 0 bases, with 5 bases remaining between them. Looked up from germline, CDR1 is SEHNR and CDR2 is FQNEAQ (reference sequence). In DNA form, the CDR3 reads TGTGCCAGCAGCCAGAGCTCCTACGAGCAGTACTTC. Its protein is CASSQSSYEQYF.

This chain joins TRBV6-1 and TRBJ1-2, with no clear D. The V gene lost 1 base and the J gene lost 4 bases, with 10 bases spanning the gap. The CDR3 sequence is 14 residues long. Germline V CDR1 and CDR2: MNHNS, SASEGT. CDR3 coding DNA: TGTGCCAGCAGTGAAGAGGGCCCTCCCTATGGCTACACCTTC. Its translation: CASSEEGPPYGYTF.

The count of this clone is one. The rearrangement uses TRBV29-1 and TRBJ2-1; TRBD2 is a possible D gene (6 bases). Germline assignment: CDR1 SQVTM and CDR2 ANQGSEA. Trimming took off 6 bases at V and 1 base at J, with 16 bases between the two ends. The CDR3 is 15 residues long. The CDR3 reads CSVRGGTSSYNEQFF. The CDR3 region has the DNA TGCAGCGTCCGAGGTGGGACTTCTTCCTACAATGAGCAGTTCTTC.

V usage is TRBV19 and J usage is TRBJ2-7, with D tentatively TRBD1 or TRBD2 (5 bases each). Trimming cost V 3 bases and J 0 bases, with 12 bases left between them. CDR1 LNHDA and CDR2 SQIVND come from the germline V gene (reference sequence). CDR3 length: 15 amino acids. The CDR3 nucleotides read TGTGCCAGTAGTATTGCAGGGCTAGCCTCCTACGAGCAGTACTTC. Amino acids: CASSIAGLASYEQYF.

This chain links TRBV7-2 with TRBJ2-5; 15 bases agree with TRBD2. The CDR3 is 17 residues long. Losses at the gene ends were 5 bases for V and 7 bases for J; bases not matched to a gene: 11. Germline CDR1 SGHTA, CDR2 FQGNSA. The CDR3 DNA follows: TGTGCCAGCAGCCCCCCCGGACTAGCGGGGGGGGCAGGGACCCAGTACTTC. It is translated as CASSPPGLAGGAGTQYF.

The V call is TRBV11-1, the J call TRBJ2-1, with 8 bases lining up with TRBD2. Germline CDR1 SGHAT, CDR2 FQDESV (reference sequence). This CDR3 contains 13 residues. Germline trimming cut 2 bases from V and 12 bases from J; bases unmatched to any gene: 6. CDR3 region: CASSLQRELMQFF. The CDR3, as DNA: TGTGCCAGCAGCTTACAGCGGGAGCTTATGCAGTTCTTC.

CDR3: CASSFSGGLNEQFF. The CDR3 DNA follows: TGTGCCAGCAGCTTTAGCGGAGGACTCAATGAGCAGTTCTTC. This chain links TRBV7-2 with TRBJ2-1; D possibly corresponds to TRBD2 (6 bases). Deletions cut 3 bases from V and 6 bases from J, with 12 bases between. The CDR3 consists of 14 residues. Germline V gene sequence: CDR1 SGHTA, CDR2 FQGNSA.

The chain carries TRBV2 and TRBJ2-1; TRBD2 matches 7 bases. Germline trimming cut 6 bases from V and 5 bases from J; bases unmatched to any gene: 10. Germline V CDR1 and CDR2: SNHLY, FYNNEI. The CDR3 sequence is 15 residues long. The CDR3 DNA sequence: TGTGCCAGCAGAACCGGGACTATGGGTCACAATGAGCAGTTCTTC. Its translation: CASRTGTMGHNEQFF. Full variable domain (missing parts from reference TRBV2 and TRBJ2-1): EPEVTQTPSHQVTQMGQEVILRCVPISNHLYFYWYRQILGQKVEFLVSFYNNEISEKSEIFDDQFSVERPDGSNFTLKIRSTKLEDSAMYFCASRTGTMGHNEQFFGPGTRLTVL.

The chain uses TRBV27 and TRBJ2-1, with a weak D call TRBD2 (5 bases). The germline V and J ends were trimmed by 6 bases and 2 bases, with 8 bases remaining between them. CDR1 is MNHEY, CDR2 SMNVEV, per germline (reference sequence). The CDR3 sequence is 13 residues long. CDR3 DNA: TGTGCCAGCAGGAGGGTAACCTACAATGAGCAGTTCTTC. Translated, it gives CASRRVTYNEQFF.

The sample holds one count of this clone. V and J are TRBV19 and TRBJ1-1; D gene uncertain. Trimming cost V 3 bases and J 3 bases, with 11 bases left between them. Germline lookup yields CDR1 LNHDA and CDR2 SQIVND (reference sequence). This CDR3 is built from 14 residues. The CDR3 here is CASSIRGLHTEAFF. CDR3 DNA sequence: TGTGCCAGTAGTATTCGGGGTTTGCACACTGAAGCTTTCTTT.

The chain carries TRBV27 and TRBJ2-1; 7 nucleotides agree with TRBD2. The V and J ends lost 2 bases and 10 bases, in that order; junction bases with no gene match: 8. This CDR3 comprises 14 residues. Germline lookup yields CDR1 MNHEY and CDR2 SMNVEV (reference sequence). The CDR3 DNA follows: TGTGCCAGCAGTTTAACTACTAGCGCACCGGAGCAGTTCTTC. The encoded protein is CASSLTTSAPEQFF.

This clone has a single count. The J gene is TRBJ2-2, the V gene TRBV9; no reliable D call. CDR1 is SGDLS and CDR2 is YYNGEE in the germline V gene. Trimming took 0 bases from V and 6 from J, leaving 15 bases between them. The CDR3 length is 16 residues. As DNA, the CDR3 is TGTGCCAGCAGCGTAGCCTCAGAGCTAAGTGCCGGGGAGCTGTTTTTT. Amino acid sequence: CASSVASELSAGELFF.

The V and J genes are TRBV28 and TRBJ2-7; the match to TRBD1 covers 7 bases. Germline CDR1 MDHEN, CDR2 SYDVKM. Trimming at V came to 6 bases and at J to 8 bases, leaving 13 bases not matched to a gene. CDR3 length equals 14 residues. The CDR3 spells CASSEILGTVKQYF. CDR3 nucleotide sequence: TGTGCCAGCAGCGAAATTCTTGGGACAGTTAAGCAGTACTTC. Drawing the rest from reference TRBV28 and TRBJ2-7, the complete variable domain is DVKVTQSSRYLVKRTGEKVFLECVQDMDHENMFWYRQDPGLGLRLIYFSYDVKMKEKGDIPEGYSVSREKKERFSLILESASTNQTSMYLCASSEILGTVKQYFGPGTRLTVT.

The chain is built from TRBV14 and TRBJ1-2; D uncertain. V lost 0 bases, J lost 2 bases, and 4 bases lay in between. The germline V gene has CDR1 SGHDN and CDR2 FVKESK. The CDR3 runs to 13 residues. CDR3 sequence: CASSQDRNYGYTF. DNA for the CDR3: TGTGCCAGCAGCCAAGACAGGAACTATGGCTACACCTTC.

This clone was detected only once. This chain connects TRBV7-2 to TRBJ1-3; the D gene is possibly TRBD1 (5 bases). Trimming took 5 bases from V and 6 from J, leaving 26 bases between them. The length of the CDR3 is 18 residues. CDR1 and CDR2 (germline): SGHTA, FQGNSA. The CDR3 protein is CASSTPDSNQRGSNTIYF. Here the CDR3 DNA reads TGTGCCAGCAGCACTCCAGACAGCAATCAACGGGGATCAAACACCATATATTTT.

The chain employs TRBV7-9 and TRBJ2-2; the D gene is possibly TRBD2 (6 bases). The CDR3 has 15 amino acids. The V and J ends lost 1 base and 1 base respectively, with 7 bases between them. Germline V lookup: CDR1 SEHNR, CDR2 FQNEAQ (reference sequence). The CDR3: CASSLGLVNTGELFF. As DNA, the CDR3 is TGTGCCAGCAGCTTAGGACTAGTGAACACCGGGGAGCTGTTTTTT.

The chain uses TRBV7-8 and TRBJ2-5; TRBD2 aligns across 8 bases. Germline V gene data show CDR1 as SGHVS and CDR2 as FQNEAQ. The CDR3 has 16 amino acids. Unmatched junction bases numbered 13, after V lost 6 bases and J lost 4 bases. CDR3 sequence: CASSSVPGLVVETQYF. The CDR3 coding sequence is TGTGCCAGCAGTTCCGTCCCGGGACTAGTGGTAGAGACCCAGTACTTC.

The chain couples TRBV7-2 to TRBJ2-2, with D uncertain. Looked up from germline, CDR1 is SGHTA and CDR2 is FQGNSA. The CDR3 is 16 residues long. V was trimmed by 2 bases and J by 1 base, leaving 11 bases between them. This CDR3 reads CASSLMRLKNTGELFF. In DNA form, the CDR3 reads TGTGCCAGCAGCTTAATGCGCCTGAAGAACACCGGGGAGCTGTTTTTT.

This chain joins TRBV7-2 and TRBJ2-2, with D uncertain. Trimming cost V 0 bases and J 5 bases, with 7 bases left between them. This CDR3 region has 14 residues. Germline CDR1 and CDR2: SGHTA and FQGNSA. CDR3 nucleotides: TGTGCCAGCAGCTTAGCAGGCAGAACCGGGGAGCTGTTTTTT. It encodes CASSLAGRTGELFF.

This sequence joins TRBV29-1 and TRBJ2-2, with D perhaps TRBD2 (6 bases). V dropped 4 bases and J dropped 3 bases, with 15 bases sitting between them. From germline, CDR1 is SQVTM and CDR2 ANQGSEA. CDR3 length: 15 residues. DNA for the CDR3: TGCAGCGTTGTGGGCGGTAGCGGAGACACCGGGGAGCTGTTTTTT. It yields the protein CSVVGGSGDTGELFF.

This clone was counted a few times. The CDR3 nucleotides are TGTGCCAGCAGCACAAATACGGGGAATGAAAAACTGTTTTTT. It translates to CASSTNTGNEKLFF. J is TRBJ1-4 and V is TRBV7-9; D is ambiguous. The V and J ends lost 5 bases and 5 bases respectively, with 12 bases between them. The germline V gene encodes CDR1 SEHNR and CDR2 FQNEAQ (reference sequence). This CDR3 is built from 14 residues.

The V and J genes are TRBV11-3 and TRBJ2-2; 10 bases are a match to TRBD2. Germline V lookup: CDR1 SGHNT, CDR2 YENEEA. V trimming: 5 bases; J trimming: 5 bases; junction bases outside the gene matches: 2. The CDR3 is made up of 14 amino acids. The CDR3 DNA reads TGTGCCAGCAGCCTAGCGGGAGATACCGGGGAGCTGTTTTTT. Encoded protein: CASSLAGDTGELFF. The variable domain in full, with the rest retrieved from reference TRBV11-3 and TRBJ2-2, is EAGVVQSPRYKIIEKKQPVAFWCNPISGHNTLYWYLQNLGQGPELLIRYENEEAVDDSQLPKDRFSAERLKGVDSTLKIQPAELGDSAVYLCASSLAGDTGELFFGEGSRLTVL.

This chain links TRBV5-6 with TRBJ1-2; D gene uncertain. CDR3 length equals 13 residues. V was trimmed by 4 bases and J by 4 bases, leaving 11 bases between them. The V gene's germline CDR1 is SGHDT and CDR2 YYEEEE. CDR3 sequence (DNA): TGTGCCAGCAGCGAAGGACTTGCCTATGGCTACACCTTC. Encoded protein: CASSEGLAYGYTF.